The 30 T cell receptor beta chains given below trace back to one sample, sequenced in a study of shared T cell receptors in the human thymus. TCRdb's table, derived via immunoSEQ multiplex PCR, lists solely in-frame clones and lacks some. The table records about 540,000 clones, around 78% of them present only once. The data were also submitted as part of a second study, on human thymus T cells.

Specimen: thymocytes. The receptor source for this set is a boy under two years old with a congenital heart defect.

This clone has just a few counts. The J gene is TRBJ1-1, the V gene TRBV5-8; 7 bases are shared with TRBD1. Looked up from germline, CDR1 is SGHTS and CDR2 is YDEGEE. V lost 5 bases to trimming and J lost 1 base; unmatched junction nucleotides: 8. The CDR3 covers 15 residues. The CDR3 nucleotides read TGTGCCAGCAGTACCAAGGGACAGACGAACACTGAAGCTTTCTTT. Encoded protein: CASSTKGQTNTEAFF. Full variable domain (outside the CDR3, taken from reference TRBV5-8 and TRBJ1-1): EAGVTQSPTHLIKTRGQQATLRCSPISGHTSVYWYQQALGLGLQFLLWYDEGEERNRGNFPPRFSGRQFPNYSSELNVNALELEDSALYLCASSTKGQTNTEAFFGQGTRLTVV.

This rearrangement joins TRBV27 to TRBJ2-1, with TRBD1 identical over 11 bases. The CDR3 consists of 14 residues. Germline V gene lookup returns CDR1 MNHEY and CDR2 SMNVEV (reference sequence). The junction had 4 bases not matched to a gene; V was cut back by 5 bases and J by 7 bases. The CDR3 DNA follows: TGTGCCAGCAGTCCCGGGACAGGGGGGAATGAGCAGTTCTTC. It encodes CASSPGTGGNEQFF.

The CDR3 spells CASTPPGAWSNQPQHF. The CDR3, as DNA: TGTGCCAGCACTCCCCCAGGGGCGTGGAGCAATCAGCCCCAGCATTTT. The V gene is TRBV25-1, the J gene TRBJ1-5, with a possible D match to TRBD1 (6 bases). Germline CDR1 and CDR2: MGHDK and SYGVNS. The V and J ends lost 7 bases and 1 base respectively, with 17 bases between them. The CDR3 length is 16 residues.

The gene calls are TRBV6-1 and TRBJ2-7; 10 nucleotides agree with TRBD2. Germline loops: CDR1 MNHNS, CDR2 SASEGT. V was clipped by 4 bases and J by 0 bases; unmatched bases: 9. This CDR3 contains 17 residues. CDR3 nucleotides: TGTGCCAGCAGTGTCCTTATTAGCGGGAGGTTCTCCTACGAGCAGTACTTC. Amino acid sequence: CASSVLISGRFSYEQYF.

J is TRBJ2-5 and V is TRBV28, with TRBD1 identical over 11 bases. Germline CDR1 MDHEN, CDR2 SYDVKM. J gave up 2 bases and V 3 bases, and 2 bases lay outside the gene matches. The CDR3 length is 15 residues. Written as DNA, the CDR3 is TGTGCCAGCAGTTTGTGGGACAGGGGGCAAGAGACCCAGTACTTC. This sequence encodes CASSLWDRGQETQYF.

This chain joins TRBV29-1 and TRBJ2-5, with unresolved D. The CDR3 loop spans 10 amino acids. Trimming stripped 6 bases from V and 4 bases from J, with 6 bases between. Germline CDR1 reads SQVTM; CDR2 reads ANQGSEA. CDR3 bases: TGCAGCGTCTCGTCAGAGACCCAGTACTTC. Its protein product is CSVSSETQYF.

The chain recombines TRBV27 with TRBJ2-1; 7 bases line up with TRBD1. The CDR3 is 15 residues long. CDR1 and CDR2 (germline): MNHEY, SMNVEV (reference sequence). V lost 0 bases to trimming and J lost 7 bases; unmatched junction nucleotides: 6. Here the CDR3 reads CASSLSKGARNEQFF. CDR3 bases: TGTGCCAGCAGTTTATCTAAGGGGGCAAGAAATGAGCAGTTCTTC.

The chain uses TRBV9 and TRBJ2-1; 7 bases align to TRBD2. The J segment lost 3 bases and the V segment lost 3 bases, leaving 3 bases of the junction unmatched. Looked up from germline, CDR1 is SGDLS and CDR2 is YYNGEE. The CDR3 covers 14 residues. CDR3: CASSDPSGYNEQFF. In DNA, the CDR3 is TGTGCCAGCAGCGACCCTAGCGGCTACAATGAGCAGTTCTTC. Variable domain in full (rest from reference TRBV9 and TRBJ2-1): DSGVTQTPKHLITATGQRVTLRCSPRSGDLSVYWYQQSLDQGLQFLIQYYNGEERAKGNILERFSAQQFPDLHSELNLSSLELGDSALYFCASSDPSGYNEQFFGPGTRLTVL.

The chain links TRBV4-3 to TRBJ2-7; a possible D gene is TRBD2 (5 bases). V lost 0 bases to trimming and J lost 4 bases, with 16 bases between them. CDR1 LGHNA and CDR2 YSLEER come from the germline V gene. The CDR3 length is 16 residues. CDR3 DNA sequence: TGCGCCAGCAGCCAAGATCCCACTAGGAGTAGGTACGAGCAGTACTTC. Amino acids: CASSQDPTRSRYEQYF.

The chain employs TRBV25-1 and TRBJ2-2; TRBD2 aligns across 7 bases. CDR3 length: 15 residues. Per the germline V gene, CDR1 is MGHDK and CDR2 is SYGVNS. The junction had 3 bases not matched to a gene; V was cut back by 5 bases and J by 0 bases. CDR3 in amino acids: CASSPREANTGELFF. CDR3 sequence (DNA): TGTGCCAGCAGTCCCCGGGAGGCGAACACCGGGGAGCTGTTTTTT. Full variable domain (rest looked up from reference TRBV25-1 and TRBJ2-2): EADIYQTPRYLVIGTGKKITLECSQTMGHDKMYWYQQDPGMELHLIHYSYGVNSTEKGDLSSESTVSRIRTEHFPLTLESARPSHTSQYLCASSPREANTGELFFGEGSRLTVL.

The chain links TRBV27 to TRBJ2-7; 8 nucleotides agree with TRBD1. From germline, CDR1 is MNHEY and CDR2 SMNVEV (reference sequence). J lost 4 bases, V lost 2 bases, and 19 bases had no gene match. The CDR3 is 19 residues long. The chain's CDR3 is CASSLLPTGVGKPGYEQYF. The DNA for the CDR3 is TGTGCCAGCAGTTTACTTCCGACAGGGGTCGGTAAACCGGGGTACGAGCAGTACTTC.

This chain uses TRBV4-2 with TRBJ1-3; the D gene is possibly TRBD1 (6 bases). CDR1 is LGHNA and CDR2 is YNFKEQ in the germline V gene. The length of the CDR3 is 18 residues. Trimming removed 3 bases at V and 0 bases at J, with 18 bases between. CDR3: CASSQGYRAFPSGNTIYF. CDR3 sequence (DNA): TGTGCCAGCAGCCAGGGTTACAGGGCCTTCCCCTCTGGAAACACCATATATTTT.

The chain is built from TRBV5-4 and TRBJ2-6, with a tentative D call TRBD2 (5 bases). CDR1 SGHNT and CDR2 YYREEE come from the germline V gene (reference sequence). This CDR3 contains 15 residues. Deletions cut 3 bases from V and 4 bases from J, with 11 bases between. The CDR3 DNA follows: TGTGCCAGCAGCTGGAGGACCCCCGGGGCCAACGTCCTGACTTTC. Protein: CASSWRTPGANVLTF.

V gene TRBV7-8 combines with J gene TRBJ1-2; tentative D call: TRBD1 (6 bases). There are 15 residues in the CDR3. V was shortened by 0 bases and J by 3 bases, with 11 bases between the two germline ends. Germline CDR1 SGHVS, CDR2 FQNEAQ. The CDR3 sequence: CASSLALRGDYGYTF. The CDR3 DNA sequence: TGTGCCAGCAGCTTAGCGCTCAGGGGAGACTATGGCTACACCTTC.

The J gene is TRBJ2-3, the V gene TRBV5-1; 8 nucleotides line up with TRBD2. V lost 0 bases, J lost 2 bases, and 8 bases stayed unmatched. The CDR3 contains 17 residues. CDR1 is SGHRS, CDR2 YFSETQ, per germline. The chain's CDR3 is CASSLGGASGHTDTQYF. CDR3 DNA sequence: TGCGCCAGCAGCTTGGGGGGGGCTAGCGGGCACACAGATACGCAGTATTTT.

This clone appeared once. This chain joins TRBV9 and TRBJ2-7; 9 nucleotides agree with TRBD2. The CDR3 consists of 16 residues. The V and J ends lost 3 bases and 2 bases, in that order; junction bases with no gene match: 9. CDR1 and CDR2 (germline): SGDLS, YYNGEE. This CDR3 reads CASSAGGAGGPYEQYF. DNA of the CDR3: TGTGCCAGCAGCGCCGGGGGAGCGGGAGGTCCCTACGAGCAGTACTTC.

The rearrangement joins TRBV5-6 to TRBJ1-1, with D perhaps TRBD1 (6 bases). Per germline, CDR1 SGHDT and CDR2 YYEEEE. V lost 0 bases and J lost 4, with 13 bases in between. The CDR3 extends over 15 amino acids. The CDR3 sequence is CASSLDGGRGTEAFF. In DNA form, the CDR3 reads TGTGCCAGCAGCTTGGATGGGGGCCGGGGCACTGAAGCTTTCTTT.

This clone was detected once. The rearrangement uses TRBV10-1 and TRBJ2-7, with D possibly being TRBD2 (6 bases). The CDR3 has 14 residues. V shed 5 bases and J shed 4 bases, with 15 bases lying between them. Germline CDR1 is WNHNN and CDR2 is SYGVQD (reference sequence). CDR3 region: CASSLRGRNYEQYF. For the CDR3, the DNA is TGCGCCAGCAGTTTGCGGGGACGAAATTACGAGCAGTACTTC.

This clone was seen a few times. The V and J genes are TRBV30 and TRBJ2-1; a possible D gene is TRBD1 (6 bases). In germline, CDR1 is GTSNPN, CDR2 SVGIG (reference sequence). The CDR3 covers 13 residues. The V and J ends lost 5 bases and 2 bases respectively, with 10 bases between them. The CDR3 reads CAWGTITYNEQFF. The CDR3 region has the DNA TGTGCCTGGGGGACAATCACCTACAATGAGCAGTTCTTC.

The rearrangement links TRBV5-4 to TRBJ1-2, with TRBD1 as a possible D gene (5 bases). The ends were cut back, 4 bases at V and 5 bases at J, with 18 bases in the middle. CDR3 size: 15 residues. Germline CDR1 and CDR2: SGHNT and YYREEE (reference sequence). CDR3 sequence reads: CASSRGGESRYGYTF. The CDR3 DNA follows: TGTGCCAGCAGCCGGGGCGGGGAATCGAGATATGGCTACACCTTC.

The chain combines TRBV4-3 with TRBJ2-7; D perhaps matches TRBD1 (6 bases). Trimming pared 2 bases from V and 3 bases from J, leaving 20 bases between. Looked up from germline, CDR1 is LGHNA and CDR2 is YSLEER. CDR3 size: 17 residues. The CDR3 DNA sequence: TGCGCCAGCAGCCAAAGGCATCTAGGGGGAAATGACTACGAGCAGTACTTC. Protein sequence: CASSQRHLGGNDYEQYF.

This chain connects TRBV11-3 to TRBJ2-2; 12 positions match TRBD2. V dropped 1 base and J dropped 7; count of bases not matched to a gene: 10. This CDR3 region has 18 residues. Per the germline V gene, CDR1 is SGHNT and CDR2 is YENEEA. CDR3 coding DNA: TGTGCCAGCAGCTTAGCTCCGCTAGCGGGAGGGCCTGGCGGGGAGCTGTTTTTT. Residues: CASSLAPLAGGPGGELFF.

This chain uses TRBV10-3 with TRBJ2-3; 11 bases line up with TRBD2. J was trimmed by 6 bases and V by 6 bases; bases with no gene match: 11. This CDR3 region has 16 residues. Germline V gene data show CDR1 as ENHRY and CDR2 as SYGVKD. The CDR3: CAISLSSGRARDTQYF. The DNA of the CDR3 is TGTGCCATCAGCCTCAGTAGCGGGAGGGCCAGGGATACGCAGTATTTT.

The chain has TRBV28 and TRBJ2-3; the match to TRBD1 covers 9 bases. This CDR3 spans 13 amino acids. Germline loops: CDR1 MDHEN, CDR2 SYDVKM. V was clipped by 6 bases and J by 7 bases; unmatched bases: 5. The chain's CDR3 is CASRGQGAYTQYF. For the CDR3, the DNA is TGTGCCAGCAGGGGACAGGGCGCGTATACGCAGTATTTT.

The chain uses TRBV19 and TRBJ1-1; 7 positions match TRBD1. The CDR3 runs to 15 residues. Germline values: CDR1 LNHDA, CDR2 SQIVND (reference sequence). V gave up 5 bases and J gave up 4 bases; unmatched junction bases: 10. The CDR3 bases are TGTGCCAGTAGTTTACCGACAGGGCGTTCCACTGAAGCTTTCTTT. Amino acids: CASSLPTGRSTEAFF.

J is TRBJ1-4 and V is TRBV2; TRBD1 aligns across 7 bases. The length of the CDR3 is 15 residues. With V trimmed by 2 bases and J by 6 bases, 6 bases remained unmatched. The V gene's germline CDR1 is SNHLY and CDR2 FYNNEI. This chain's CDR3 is CASSELVGTDEKLFF. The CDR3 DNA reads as TGTGCCAGCAGTGAATTAGTCGGGACAGATGAAAAACTGTTTTTT.

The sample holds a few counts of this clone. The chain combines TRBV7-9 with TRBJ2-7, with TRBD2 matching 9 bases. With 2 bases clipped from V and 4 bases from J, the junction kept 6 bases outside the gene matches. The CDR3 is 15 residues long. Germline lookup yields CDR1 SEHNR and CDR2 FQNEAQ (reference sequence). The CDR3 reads CASSLWVAGDYEQYF. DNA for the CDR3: TGTGCCAGCAGCTTATGGGTAGCGGGGGATTACGAGCAGTACTTC.

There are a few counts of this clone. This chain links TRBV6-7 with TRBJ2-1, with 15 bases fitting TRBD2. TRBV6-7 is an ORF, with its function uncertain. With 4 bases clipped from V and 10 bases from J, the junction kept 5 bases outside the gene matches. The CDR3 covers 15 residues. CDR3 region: CASSCGLAGGREQFF. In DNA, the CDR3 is TGTGCCAGCAGTTGCGGACTAGCGGGAGGGCGGGAGCAGTTCTTC.

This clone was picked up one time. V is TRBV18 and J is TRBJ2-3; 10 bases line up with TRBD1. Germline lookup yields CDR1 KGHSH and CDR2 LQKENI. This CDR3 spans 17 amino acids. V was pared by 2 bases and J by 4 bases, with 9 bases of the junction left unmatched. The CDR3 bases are TGTGCCAGCTCACCAGAAGGGGACAGGGGAGTCTCAGATACGCAGTATTTT. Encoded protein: CASSPEGDRGVSDTQYF.

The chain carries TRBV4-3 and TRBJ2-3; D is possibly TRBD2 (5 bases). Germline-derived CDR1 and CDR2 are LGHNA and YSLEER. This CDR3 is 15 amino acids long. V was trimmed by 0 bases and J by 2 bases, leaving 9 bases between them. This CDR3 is CASSQEERTTDTQYF. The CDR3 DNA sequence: TGCGCCAGCAGCCAAGAGGAGCGGACCACAGATACGCAGTATTTT.